This entry describes one T cell receptor beta chain. Germline V gene data show CDR1 as ENHRY and CDR2 as SYGVKD. V was pared by 8 bases and J by 0 bases, with 5 bases of the junction left unmatched. This CDR3 contains 15 residues. The data were taken from a study of blood T cell repertoires in COVID-19. Background on the study: Nucleic acid was either cDNA or gDNA, and it came from T cells, B-cell-depleted T cells, or PBMCs.

In the authors' workflow: Estimation of nucleated cell counts was performed using reference gene primer amplification. Profiling relied on immunoSEQ multiplex PCR, and the TCRdb table lists in-frame clones only, not all of them. V, J and clone size were drawn from that table, and D and trimming were deduced from the DNA. Of 120,000 or so clones listed, around 80% are singletons. The gene calls are TRBV10-3 and TRBJ1-5; 9 positions match TRBD1. The sequence came from a man in his 70s with acute or convalescent COVID-19. The sequencing sample was made of peripheral blood. Here the CDR3 DNA reads TGTGCCATCGGTCGGACAGGGGATAGCAATCAGCCCCAGCATTTT. This encodes CAIGRTGDSNQPQHF.